This T cell receptor (beta chain) was documented in a study of blood T cell repertoires in COVID-19. Study-wide context: COVID-19 samples, acute and convalescent, were from the United States, Italy and Spain. PBMCs, B-cell-depleted T cells, or T cells were the source of the cDNA or gDNA that made up the material.

CDR3 length equals 18 residues. CDR1 is SEHNR and CDR2 is FQNEAQ in the germline V gene (reference sequence). The trim removed 5 bases at V and 3 bases at J, leaving 12 bases unmatched. In the authors' methods: Reference gene primer amplification gave estimated nucleated cell counts. The assay was immunoSEQ multiplex PCR, and TCRdb's table has in-frame clones only and misses some. V and J calls and clone size are given by that table; D and trimming were obtained from the DNA. The table lists tens of thousands of clones, 87% of them singletons. The sequenced sample was peripheral blood. The J gene is TRBJ2-3, the V gene TRBV7-9; 12 nucleotides agree with TRBD2. This TCR came from a woman of 80 years or more with acute or convalescent COVID-19. CDR3 in DNA: TGTGCCAGCAGCCCCCAGTCTCGACTAGCGGGAGTAACAGATACGCAGTATTTT. Encoded protein: CASSPQSRLAGVTDTQYF.